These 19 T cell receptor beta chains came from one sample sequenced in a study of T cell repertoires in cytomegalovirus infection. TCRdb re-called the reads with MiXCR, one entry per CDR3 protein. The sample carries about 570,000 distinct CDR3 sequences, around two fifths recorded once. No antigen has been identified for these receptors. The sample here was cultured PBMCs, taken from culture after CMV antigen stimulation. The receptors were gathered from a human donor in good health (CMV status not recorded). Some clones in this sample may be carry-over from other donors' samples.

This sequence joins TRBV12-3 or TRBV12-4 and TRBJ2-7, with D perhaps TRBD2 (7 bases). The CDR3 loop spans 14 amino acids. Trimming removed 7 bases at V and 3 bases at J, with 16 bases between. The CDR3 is CASIKGGGLYEQYF. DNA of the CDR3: TGTGCCAGCATTAAAGGGGGGGGGCTCTACGAGCAGTACTTC.

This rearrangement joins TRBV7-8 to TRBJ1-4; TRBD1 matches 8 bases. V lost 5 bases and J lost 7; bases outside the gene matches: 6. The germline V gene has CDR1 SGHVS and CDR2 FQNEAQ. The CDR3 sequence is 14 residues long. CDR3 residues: CASSILDRAEKLFF. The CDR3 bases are TGTGCCAGCAGCATTTTGGACAGGGCTGAAAAACTGTTTTTT.

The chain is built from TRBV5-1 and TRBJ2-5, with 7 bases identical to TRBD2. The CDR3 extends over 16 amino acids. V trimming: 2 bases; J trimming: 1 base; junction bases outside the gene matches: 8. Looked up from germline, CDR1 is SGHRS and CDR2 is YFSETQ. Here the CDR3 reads CASSFLPGGGQETQYF. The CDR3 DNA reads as TGCGCCAGCAGCTTCCTACCCGGCGGGGGCCAAGAGACCCAGTACTTC.

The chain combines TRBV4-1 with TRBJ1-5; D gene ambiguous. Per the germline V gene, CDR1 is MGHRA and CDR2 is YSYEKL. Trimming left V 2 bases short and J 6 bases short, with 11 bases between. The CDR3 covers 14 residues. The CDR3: CASSQSLWSQPQHF. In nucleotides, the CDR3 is TGCGCCAGCAGCCAATCCCTGTGGAGTCAGCCCCAGCATTTT.

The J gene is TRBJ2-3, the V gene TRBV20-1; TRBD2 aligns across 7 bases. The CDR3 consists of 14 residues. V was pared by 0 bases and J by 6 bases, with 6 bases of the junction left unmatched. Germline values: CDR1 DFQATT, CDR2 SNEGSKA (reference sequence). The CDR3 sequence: CSARDPGRWDTQYF. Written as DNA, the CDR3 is TGCAGTGCTAGAGATCCCGGGAGGTGGGATACGCAGTATTTT.

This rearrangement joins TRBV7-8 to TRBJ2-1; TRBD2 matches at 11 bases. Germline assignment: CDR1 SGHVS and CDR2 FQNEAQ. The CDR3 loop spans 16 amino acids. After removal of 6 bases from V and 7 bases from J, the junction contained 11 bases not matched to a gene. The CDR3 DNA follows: TGTGCCAGCAGGGGGTACACCGGGACTAGCGGTAATGAGCAGTTCTTC. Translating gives CASRGYTGTSGNEQFF.

Here the CDR3 reads CASSSTVDRVPYEQYF. The CDR3 DNA reads TGTGCCAGCAGCTCCACAGTAGACAGGGTCCCCTACGAGCAGTACTTC. The V call is TRBV7-9, the J call TRBJ2-7; 7 bases match TRBD1. Germline V gives CDR1 SEHNR, CDR2 FQNEAQ (reference sequence). The junction had 11 bases not matched to a gene; V was cut back by 4 bases and J by 2 bases. This CDR3 is 16 amino acids long.

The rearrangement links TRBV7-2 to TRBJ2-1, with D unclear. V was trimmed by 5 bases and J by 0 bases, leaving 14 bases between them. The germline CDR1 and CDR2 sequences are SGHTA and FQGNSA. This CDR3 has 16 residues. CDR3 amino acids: CASSLRRRSSYNEQFF. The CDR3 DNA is TGTGCCAGCAGCCTAAGAAGGAGAAGCTCCTACAATGAGCAGTTCTTC.

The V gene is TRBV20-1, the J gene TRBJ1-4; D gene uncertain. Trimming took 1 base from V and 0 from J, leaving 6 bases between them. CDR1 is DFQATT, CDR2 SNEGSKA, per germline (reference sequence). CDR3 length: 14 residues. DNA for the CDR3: TGCAGTGCTAGAGGCAATGCAACTAATGAAAAACTGTTTTTT. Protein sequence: CSARGNATNEKLFF.

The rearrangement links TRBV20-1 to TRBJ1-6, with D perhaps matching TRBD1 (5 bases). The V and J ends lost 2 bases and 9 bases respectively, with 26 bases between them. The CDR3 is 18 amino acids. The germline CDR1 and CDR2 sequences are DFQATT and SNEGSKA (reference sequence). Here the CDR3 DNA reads TGCAGTGCTAGAATAAGGTGGGGCCAGACAAGAATTAGTTCACCCCTCCACTTT. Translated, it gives CSARIRWGQTRISSPLHF.

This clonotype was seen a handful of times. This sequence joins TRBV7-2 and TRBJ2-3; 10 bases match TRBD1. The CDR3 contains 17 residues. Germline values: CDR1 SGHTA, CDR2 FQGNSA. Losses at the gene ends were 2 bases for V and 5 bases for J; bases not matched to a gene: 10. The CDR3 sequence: CASSLLPGQGSLDTQYF. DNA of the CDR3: TGTGCCAGCAGCTTACTCCCGGGACAGGGGTCGTTAGATACGCAGTATTTT.

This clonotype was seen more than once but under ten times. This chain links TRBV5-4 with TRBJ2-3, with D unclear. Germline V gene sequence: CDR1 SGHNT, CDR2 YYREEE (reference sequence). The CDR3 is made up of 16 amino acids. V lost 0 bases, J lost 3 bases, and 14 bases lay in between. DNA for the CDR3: TGTGCCAGCAGCTTGGGGACGGCGGATCCGACAGATACGCAGTATTTT. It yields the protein CASSLGTADPTDTQYF.

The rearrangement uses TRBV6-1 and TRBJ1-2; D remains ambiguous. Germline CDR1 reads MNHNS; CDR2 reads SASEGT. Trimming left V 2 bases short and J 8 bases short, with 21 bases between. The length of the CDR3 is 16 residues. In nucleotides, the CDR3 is TGTGCCAGCAGTGAATATCTGGGCAAGAAAACCGAGGGCTACACCTTC. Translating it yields CASSEYLGKKTEGYTF.

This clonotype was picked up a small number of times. The CDR3 nucleotides are TGTGCCAGCAGCCAAGGGCCCGCTGAGCAGTTCTTC. This gives the protein CASSQGPAEQFF. V usage is TRBV4-2 and J usage is TRBJ2-1, with no clear D. V shed 1 base and J shed 9 bases, with 7 bases lying between them. This CDR3 is 12 amino acids long. Germline-derived CDR1 and CDR2 are LGHNA and YNFKEQ.

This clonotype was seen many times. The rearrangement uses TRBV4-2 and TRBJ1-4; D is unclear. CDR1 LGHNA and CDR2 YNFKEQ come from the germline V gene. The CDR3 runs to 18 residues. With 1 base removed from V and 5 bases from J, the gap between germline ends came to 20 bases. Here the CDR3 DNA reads TGTGCCAGCAGCCAAGTTCCTCCGGAGGGTCTGAACAATGAAAAACTGTTTTTT. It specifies CASSQVPPEGLNNEKLFF.

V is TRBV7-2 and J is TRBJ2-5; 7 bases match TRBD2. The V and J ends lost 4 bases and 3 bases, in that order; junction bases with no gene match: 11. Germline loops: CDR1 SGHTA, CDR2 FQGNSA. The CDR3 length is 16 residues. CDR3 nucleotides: TGTGCCAGCAGCTCCCCTTCGAGCGGGGCAAAAGAGACCCAGTACTTC. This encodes CASSSPSSGAKETQYF.

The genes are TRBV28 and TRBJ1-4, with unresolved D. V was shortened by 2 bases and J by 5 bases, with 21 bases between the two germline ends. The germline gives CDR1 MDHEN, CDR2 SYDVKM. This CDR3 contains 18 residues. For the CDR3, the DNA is TGTGCCAGCAGTTTAGGGCATCGGGGATCCCATCTCAATGAAAAACTGTTTTTT. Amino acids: CASSLGHRGSHLNEKLFF.

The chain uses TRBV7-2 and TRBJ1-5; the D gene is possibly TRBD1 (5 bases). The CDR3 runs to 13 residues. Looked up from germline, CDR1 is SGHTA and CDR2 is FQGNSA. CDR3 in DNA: TGTGGGGGGGGGAGGGTAGCCTATCAGCCCCAGCATTTT. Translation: CGGGRVAYQPQHF.

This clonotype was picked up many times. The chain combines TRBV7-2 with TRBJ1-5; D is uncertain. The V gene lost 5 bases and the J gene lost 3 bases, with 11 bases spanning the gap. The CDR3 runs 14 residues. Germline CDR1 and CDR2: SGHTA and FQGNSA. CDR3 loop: CASSLGGYNQPQHF. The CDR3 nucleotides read TGTGCCAGCAGCCTTGGTGGTTACAATCAGCCCCAGCATTTT.